The 13 T cell receptor beta chains presented below share a single source sample, sequenced in a study of blood T cells in healthy people across ages. The authors ran a second PCR of about 7 to 11 cycles using a sample-barcoded 5' primer and a J-beta primer mix. One entry per CDR3 protein, called by TCRdb with MiXCR from the 5' RACE reads. There are 1.5 million or so distinct CDR3 sequences in the sample; roughly 40% occur only once, and under 8% lies in the top ten. The specimen was blood. The receptors stem from a woman between 18 and 29 years old in good health.

This chain links TRBV20-1 with TRBJ2-3; 10 bases agree with TRBD2. Germline V gives CDR1 DFQATT, CDR2 SNEGSKA (reference sequence). With 2 bases clipped from V and 1 base from J, the junction kept 3 bases outside the gene matches. The CDR3 is 15 amino acids. CDR3 nucleotide sequence: TGCAGTGCTAGACATACTAGCGGGGGCACAGATACGCAGTATTTT. Its protein product is CSARHTSGGTDTQYF.

The V call is TRBV4-1, the J call TRBJ2-3, with D tentatively TRBD2 (7 bases). Germline V gene sequence: CDR1 MGHRA, CDR2 YSYEKL. V was shortened by 3 bases and J by 5 bases, with 27 bases between the two germline ends. This CDR3 has 19 residues. The CDR3 sequence: CASSQKGGLDGGLRDTQYF. CDR3 in DNA: TGCGCCAGCAGCCAGAAAGGGGGGCTTGACGGGGGGCTTAGAGATACGCAGTATTTT.

This chain links TRBV10-3 with TRBJ1-1, with D possibly matching TRBD1 (5 bases). Germline-derived CDR1 and CDR2 are ENHRY and SYGVKD. Trimming took 6 bases from V and 1 from J, leaving 12 bases between them. This CDR3 contains 14 residues. The CDR3 region has the DNA TGTGCCATCAGCCGGGACCGGGAGAACACTGAAGCTTTCTTT. Translation gives CAISRDRENTEAFF.

The CDR3 region is CSAQGGAGLQFSLHF. CDR3 DNA sequence: TGCAGTGCCCAGGGGGGCGCGGGACTACAGTTCTCCCTCCACTTT. The chain employs TRBV20-1 and TRBJ1-6; 7 bases agree with TRBD1. The CDR3 consists of 15 residues. With 6 bases clipped from V and 14 bases from J, the junction kept 19 bases outside the gene matches. The V gene's germline CDR1 is DFQATT and CDR2 SNEGSKA (reference sequence).

This clonotype came up a few times. This sequence joins TRBV6-5 and TRBJ2-5; D not resolved. The CDR3 spans 13 residues. V lost 0 bases and J 5 bases, leaving 7 bases between the germline ends. Germline lookup yields CDR1 MNHEY and CDR2 SVGAGI. The CDR3 loop reads CASSYSMGETQYF. CDR3 DNA: TGTGCCAGCAGTTACTCGATGGGGGAGACCCAGTACTTC.

This chain connects TRBV18 to TRBJ1-1, with 11 positions matching TRBD1. In germline, CDR1 is KGHSH, CDR2 LQKENI. V lost 5 bases, J lost 4 bases, and 9 bases stayed unmatched. There are 16 residues in the CDR3. The CDR3 reads CASSSGQGAMGTEAFF. The CDR3 nucleotides are TGTGCCAGCTCATCCGGACAGGGGGCTATGGGCACTGAAGCTTTCTTT.

The sample holds a few counts of this clonotype. The chain couples TRBV9 to TRBJ2-7, with TRBD1 matching over 10 bases. The ends lost 4 bases at V and 5 bases at J; junction bases unmatched: 9. The CDR3 runs to 15 residues. Looked up from germline, CDR1 is SGDLS and CDR2 is YYNGEE. The CDR3 DNA reads as TGTGCCAGCAGCACGGGGACAGGGGTAATTAACGAGCAGTACTTC. Its translation: CASSTGTGVINEQYF.

The V gene is TRBV7-9, the J gene TRBJ2-3; the match to TRBD2 covers 8 bases. In germline, CDR1 is SEHNR, CDR2 FQNEAQ (reference sequence). J gave up 9 bases and V 2 bases, and 13 bases lay outside the gene matches. The CDR3 is made up of 16 amino acids. Here the CDR3 reads CASSLNAGLERVTQYF. As DNA, the CDR3 is TGTGCCAGCAGCTTAAATGCGGGACTAGAAAGAGTCACGCAGTATTTT.

The rearrangement links TRBV12-5 to TRBJ2-1; D is ambiguous. Deletions cut 5 bases from V and 1 base from J, with 6 bases between. Germline values: CDR1 LGHNT, CDR2 FRNRAP. This CDR3 is built from 13 residues. CDR3 sequence reads: CASGVRSYNEQFF. Written as DNA, the CDR3 is TGTGCTAGTGGTGTGAGGTCCTACAATGAGCAGTTCTTC. Combining the CDR3 with reference TRBV12-5 and TRBJ2-1 gives the whole variable domain DARVTQTPRHKVTEMGQEVTMRCQPILGHNTVFWYRQTMMQGLELLAYFRNRAPLDDSGMPKDRFSAEMPDATLATLKIQPSEPRDSAVYFCASGVRSYNEQFFGPGTRLTVL.

The rearrangement joins TRBV10-2 to TRBJ1-5; D not certain. The CDR3 length is 17 residues. CDR1 is WSHSY and CDR2 is SAAADI in the germline V gene. Trimming took 0 bases from V and 0 from J, leaving 12 bases between them. CDR3 in amino acids: CASSESVFSDSNQPQHF. CDR3 DNA sequence: TGCGCCAGCAGTGAGTCCGTGTTTTCGGATAGCAATCAGCCCCAGCATTTT.

The chain uses TRBV24-1 and TRBJ2-1; D might be TRBD1 (5 bases). Looked up from germline, CDR1 is KGHDR and CDR2 is SFDVKD. V lost 8 bases and J 0 bases, leaving 25 bases between the germline ends. The length of the CDR3 is 19 residues. The CDR3 protein is CATNQQISTVPGSYNEQFF. DNA of the CDR3: TGTGCCACCAACCAACAAATATCGACAGTGCCGGGCTCCTACAATGAGCAGTTCTTC.

V gene TRBV10-3 combines with J gene TRBJ2-7; 8 nucleotides line up with TRBD2. This CDR3 comprises 14 residues. V dropped 3 bases and J dropped 3; count of bases not matched to a gene: 4. Germline V gives CDR1 ENHRY, CDR2 SYGVKD. The CDR3 nucleotides are TGTGCCATCAGTGATCCGGGACTAGACTACGAGCAGTACTTC. Translation: CAISDPGLDYEQYF.

This chain links TRBV7-2 with TRBJ2-1; 8 bases align to TRBD2. V was clipped by 3 bases and J by 7 bases; unmatched bases: 11. Germline CDR1 reads SGHTA; CDR2 reads FQGNSA. The CDR3 is 16 residues long. The CDR3 bases are TGTGCCAGCAGCTTCCTGGGGACTAGAGGTTCGAATGAGCAGTTCTTC. It specifies CASSFLGTRGSNEQFF.